This TCR beta chain was sequenced for a study of shared clonotypes between healthy human individuals. Findings and caveats of the study: Estimated richness values were generally larger in naive subsets than in memory subsets. Donor scarcity curtailed the genetic and exposure-history diversity represented herein.

This clone was observed a few times. Its target is unknown. Only in-frame clones appear in the TCRdb table, and some are missing; sequencing was by immunoSEQ multiplex PCR. The profile shows 1 million to 1.2 million clones, roughly 77% of them singletons. Germline trimming cut 6 bases from V and 10 bases from J; bases unmatched to any gene: 4. This CDR3 contains 12 residues. The germline CDR1 and CDR2 sequences are SNHLY and FYNNEI. CD4+ cells yielded CD45RA+ naive and CD45RA-negative memory subsets. This rearrangement joins TRBV2 to TRBJ2-1; 9 bases map to TRBD1. The sequenced sample was memory CD4+ T cells from PBMCs. As to subset: CD45RA-negative fraction. The source is a man aged 18 to 29 in good health. Some clones in this sample may be carry-over from other donors' samples. The CDR3 DNA follows: TGTGCCAGCAGGGGGACAGGGACGGAGCAGTTCTTC. Amino acid sequence: CASRGTGTEQFF.